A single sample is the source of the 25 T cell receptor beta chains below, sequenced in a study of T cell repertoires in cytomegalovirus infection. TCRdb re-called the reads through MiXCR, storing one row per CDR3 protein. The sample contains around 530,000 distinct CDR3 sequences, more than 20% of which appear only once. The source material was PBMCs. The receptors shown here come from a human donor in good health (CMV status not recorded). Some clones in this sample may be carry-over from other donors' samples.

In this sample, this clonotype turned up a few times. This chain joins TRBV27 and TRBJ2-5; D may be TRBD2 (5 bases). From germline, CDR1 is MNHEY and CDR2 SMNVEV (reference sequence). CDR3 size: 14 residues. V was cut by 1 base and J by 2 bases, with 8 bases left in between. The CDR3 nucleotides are TGTGCCAGCAGTTTATTCTCGGGGCAAGAGACCCAGTACTTC. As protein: CASSLFSGQETQYF.

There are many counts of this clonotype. CDR3 nucleotides: TGTGCCAGCAGCGGGCGGTTTTCTAGCACAGATACGCAGTATTTT. This sequence encodes CASSGRFSSTDTQYF. The rearrangement uses TRBV7-2 and TRBJ2-3; D gene ambiguous. Germline CDR1 is SGHTA and CDR2 is FQGNSA. The CDR3 spans 15 residues. The V and J ends lost 5 bases and 0 bases respectively, with 12 bases between them.

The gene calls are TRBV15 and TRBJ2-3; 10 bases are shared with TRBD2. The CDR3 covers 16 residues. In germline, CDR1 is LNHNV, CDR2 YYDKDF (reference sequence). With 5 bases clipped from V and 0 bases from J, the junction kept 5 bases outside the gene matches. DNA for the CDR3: TGTGCCACCAGCTGGGGACTAGCGAAAAGCACAGATACGCAGTATTTT. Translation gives CATSWGLAKSTDTQYF. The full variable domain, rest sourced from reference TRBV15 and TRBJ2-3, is DAMVIQNPRYQVTQFGKPVTLSCSQTLNHNVMYWYQQKSSQAPKLLFHYYDKDFNNEADTPDNFQSRRPNTSFCFLDIRSPGLGDTAMYLCATSWGLAKSTDTQYFGPGTRLTVL.

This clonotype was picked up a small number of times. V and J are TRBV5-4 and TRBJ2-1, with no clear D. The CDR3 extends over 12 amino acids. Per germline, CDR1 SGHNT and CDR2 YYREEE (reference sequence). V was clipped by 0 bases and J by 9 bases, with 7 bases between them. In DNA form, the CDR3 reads TGTGCCAGCAGCTTGGGGCAATTTGAGCAGTTCTTC. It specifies CASSLGQFEQFF.

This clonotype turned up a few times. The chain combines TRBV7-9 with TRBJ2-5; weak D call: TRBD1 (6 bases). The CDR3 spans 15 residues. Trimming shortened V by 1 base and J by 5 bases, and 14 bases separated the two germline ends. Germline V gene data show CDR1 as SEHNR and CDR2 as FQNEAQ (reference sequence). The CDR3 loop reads CASSLDSGQKETQYF. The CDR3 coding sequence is TGTGCCAGCAGCTTAGATTCGGGACAAAAGGAGACCCAGTACTTC.

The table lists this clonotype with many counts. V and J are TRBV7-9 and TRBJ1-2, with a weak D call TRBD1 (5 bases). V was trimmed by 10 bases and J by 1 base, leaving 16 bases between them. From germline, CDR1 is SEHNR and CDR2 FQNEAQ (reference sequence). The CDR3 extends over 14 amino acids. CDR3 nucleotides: TGTGCCATCAATGCATTACAGGTTAACTATGGCTACACCTTC. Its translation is CAINALQVNYGYTF.

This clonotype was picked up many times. In DNA, the CDR3 is TGTGCCAGCAGCAAAACTAGAACCCACACAGATACGCAGTATTTT. It yields the protein CASSKTRTHTDTQYF. The chain carries TRBV7-2 and TRBJ2-3; maybe TRBD2 (5 bases). CDR1 and CDR2 from the germline V gene are SGHTA and FQGNSA. V lost 5 bases and J 2 bases, leaving 14 bases between the germline ends. CDR3 size: 15 residues. Looking up the rest from reference TRBV7-2 and TRBJ2-3 gives the full variable domain: GAGVSQSPSNKVTEKGKDVELRCDPISGHTALYWYRQSLGQGLEFLIYFQGNSAPDKSGLPSDRFSAERTGGSVSTLTIQRTQQEDSAVYLCASSKTRTHTDTQYFGPGTRLTVL.

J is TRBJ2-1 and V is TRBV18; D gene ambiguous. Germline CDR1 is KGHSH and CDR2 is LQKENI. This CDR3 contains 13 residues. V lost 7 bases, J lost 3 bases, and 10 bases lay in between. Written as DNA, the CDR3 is TGTGCCAGCTTTGGGCAGGTCTACAATGAGCAGTTCTTC. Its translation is CASFGQVYNEQFF.

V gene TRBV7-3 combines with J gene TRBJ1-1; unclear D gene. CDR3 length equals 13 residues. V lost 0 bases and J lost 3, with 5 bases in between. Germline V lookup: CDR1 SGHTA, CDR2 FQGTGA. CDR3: CASSLTGHTEAFF. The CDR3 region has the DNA TGTGCCAGCAGCTTAACAGGCCACACTGAAGCTTTCTTT.

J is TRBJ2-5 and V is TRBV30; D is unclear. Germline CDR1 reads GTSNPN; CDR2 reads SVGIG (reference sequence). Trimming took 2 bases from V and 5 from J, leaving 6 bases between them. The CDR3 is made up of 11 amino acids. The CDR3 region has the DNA TGTGCCTGGAGTCCCCGCGAGACCCAGTACTTC. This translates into CAWSPRETQYF.

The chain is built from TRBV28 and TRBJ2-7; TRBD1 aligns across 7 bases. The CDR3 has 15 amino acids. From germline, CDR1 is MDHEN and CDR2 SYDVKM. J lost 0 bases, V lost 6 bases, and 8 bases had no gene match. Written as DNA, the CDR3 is TGTGCCAGCAGGTCCACAGGGGTGAGCTCCTACGAGCAGTACTTC. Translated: CASRSTGVSSYEQYF.

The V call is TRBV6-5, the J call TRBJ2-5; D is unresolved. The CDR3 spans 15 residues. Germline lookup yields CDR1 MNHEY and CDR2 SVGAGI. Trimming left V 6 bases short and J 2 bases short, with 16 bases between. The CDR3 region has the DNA TGTGCCAGCAGCCCCCAATGGATCGAACAAGAGACCCAGTACTTC. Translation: CASSPQWIEQETQYF.

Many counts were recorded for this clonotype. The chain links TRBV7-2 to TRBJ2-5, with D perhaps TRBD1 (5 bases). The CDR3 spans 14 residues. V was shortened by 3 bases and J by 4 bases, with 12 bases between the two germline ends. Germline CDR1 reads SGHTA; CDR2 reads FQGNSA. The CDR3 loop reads CASSLGRQIETQYF. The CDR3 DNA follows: TGTGCCAGCAGCTTGGGCCGACAGATAGAGACCCAGTACTTC.

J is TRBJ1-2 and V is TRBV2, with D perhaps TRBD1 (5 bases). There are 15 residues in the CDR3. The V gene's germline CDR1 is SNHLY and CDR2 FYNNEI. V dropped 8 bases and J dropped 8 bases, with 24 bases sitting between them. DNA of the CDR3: TGTGCCAGCTTAGGTACAGGCGAGATACTACGCGGCTACACCTTC. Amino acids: CASLGTGEILRGYTF. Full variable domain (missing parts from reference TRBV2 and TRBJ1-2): EPEVTQTPSHQVTQMGQEVILRCVPISNHLYFYWYRQILGQKVEFLVSFYNNEISEKSEIFDDQFSVERPDGSNFTLKIRSTKLEDSAMYFCASLGTGEILRGYTFGSGTRLTVV.

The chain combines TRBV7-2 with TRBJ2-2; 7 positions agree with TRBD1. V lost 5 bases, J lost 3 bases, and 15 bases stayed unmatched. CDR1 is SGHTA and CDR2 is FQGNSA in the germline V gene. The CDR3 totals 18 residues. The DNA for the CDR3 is TGTGCCAGCAGCCTCCCGAGGGGACAGACTTTTCACACCGGGGAGCTGTTTTTT. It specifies CASSLPRGQTFHTGELFF.

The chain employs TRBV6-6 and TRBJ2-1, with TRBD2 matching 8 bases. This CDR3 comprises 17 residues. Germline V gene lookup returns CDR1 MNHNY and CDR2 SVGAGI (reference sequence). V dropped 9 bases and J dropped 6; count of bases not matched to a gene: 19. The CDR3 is CARTRPSREGLLNEQFF. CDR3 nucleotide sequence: TGTGCCAGAACGCGCCCTAGTCGGGAGGGCCTTCTCAATGAGCAGTTCTTC.

The CDR3 bases are TGTGCCAGCAGTACTTGGACGGGGGAAGTGAACACTGAAGCTTTCTTT. This translates into CASSTWTGEVNTEAFF. This chain joins TRBV12-3 or TRBV12-4 and TRBJ1-1; maybe TRBD1 (5 bases). Between the trimmed V and J ends, which lost 5 bases and 0 bases, there was a span of 16 bases. The CDR3 is 16 amino acids.

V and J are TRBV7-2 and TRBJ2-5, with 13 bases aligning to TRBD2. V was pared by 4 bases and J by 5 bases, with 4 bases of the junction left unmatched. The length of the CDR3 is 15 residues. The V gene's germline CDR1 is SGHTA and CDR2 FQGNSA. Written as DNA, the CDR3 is TGTGCCAGCAGCTCGGAACTAGCGGGAGGGGAGACCCAGTACTTC. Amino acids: CASSSELAGGETQYF.

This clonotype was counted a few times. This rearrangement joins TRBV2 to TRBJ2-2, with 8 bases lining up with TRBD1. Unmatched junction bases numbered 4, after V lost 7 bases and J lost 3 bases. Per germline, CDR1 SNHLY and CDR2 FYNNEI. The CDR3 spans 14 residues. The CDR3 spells CASMRTGYTGELFF. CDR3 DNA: TGTGCCAGCATGAGGACAGGGTACACCGGGGAGCTGTTTTTT.

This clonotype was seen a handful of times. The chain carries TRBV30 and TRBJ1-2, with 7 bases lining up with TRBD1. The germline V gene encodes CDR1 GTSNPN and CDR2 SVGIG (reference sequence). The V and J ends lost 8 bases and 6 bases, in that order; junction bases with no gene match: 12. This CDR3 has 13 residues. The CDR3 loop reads CARSPTGRDGYTF. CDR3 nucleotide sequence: TGTGCCCGCTCCCCGACAGGGCGGGATGGCTACACCTTC.

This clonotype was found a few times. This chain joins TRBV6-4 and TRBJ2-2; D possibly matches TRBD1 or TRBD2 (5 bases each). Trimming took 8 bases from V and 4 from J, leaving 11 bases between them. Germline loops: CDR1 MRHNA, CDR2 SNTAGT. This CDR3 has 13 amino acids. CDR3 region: CASARDATGELFF. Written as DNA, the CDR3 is TGTGCCAGCGCCCGGGACGCCACCGGGGAGCTGTTTTTT.

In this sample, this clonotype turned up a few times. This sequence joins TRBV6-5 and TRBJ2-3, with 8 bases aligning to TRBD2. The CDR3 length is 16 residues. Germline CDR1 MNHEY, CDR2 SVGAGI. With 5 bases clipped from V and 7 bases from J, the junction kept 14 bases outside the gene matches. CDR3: CASSAPPSGRTHTQYF. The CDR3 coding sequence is TGTGCCAGCAGTGCCCCCCCCAGCGGGAGAACCCATACGCAGTATTTT.

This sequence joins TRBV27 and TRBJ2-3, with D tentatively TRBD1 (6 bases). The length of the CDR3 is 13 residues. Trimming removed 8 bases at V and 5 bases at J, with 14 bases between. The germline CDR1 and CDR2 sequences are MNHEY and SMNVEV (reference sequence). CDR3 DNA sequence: TGTGCCAGCGTCCCCTTAGGGGGAGATACGCAGTATTTT. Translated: CASVPLGGDTQYF.

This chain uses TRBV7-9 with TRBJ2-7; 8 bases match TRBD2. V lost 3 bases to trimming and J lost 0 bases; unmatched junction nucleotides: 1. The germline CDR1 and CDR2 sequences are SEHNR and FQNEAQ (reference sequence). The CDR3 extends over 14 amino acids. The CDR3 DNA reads TGTGCCAGCAGCTTTGGGACTAGCTCCTACGAGCAGTACTTC. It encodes CASSFGTSSYEQYF.

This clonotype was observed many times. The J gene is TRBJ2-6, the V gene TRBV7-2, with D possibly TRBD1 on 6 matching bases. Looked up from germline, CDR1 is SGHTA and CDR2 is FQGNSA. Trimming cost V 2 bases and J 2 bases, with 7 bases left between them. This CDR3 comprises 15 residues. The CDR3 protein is CASSLRTAGANVLTF. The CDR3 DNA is TGTGCCAGCAGCTTACGGACAGCTGGGGCCAACGTCCTGACTTTC.